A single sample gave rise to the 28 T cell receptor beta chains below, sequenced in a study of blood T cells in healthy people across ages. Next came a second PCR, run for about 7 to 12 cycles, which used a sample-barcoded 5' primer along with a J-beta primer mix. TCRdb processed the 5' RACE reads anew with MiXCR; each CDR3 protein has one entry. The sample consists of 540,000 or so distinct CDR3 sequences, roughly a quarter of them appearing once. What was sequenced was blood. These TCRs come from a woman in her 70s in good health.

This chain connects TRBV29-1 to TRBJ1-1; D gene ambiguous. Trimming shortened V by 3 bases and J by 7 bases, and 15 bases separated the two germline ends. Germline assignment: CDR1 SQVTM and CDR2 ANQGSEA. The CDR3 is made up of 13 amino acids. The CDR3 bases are TGCAGCGTTGAGGACCCAAGGGCTAATGAAGCTTTCTTT. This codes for CSVEDPRANEAFF.

The CDR3 DNA follows: TGTGCCAGCAGTGAGGCTGGCGGGGGGACCCAAGAGACCCAGTACTTC. Amino acids: CASSEAGGGTQETQYF. The gene calls are TRBV25-1 and TRBJ2-5; TRBD2 agrees at 8 bases. J was trimmed by 1 base and V by 3 bases; bases with no gene match: 7. Per germline, CDR1 MGHDK and CDR2 SYGVNS. This CDR3 comprises 16 residues.

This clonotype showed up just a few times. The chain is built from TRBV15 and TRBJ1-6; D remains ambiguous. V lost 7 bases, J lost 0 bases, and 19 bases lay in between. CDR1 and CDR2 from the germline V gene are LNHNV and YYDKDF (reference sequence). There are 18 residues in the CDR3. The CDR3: CATIPLGREGSYNSPLHF. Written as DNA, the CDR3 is TGTGCCACCATCCCCTTGGGAAGGGAAGGCTCCTATAATTCACCCCTCCACTTT.

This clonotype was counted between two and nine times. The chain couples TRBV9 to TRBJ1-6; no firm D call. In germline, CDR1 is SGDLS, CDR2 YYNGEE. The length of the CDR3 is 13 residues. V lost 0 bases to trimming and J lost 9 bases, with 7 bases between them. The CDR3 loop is CASSVERSSPLHF. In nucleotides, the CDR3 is TGTGCCAGCAGCGTAGAGAGGAGTTCACCCCTCCACTTT.

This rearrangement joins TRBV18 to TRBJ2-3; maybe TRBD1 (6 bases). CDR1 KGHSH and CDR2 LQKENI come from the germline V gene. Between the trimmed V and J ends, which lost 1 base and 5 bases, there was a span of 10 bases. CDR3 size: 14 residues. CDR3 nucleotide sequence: TGTGCCAGCTCACCACAGTCGGACAGAGATACGCAGTATTTT. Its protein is CASSPQSDRDTQYF.

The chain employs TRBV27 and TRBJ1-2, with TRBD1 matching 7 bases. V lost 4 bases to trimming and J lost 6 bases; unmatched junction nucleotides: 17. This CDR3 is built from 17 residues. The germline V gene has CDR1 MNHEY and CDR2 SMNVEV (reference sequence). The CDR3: CASSSLRQGGGGHGYTF. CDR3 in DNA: TGTGCCAGCAGTTCTCTCCGACAAGGGGGCGGAGGACATGGCTACACCTTC.

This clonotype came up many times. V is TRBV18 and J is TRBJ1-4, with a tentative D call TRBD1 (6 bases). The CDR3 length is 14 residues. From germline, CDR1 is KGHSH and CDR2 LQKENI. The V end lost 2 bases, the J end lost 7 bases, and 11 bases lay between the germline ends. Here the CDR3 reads CASSPSGGGEKLFF. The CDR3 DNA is TGTGCCAGCTCACCATCCGGGGGCGGTGAAAAACTGTTTTTT. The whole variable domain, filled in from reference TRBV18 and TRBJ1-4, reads NAGVMQNPRHLVRRRGQEARLRCSPMKGHSHVYWYRQLPEEGLKFMVYLQKENIIDESGMPKERFSAEFPKEGPSILRIQQVVRGDSAAYFCASSPSGGGEKLFFGSGTQLSVL.

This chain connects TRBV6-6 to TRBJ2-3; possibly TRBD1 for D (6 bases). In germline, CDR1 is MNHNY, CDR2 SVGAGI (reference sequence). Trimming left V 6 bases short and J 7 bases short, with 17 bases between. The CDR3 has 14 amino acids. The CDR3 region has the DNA TGTGCCAGCAGCTTCCAACTACAGGGTTATACGCAGTATTTT. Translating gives CASSFQLQGYTQYF.

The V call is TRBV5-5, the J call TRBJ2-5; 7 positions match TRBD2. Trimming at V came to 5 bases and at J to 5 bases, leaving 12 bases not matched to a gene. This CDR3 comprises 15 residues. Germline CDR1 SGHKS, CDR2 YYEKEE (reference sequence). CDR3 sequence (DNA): TGTGCCAGCAGTCCTCCTTTGACTAGCAGTGAGACCCAGTACTTC. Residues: CASSPPLTSSETQYF.

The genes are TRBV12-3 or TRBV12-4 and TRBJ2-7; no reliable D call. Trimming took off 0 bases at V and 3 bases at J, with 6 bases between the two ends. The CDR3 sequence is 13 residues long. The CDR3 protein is CASSLAHGYEQYF. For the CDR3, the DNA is TGTGCCAGCAGTTTAGCGCATGGCTACGAGCAGTACTTC.

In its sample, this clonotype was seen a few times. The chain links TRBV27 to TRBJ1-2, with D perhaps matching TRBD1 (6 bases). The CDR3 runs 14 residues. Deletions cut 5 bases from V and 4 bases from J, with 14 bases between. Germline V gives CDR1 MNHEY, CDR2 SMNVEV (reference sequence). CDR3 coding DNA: TGTGCCAGCAGTAACTCCAGGGGCGTCTATGGCTACACCTTC. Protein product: CASSNSRGVYGYTF.

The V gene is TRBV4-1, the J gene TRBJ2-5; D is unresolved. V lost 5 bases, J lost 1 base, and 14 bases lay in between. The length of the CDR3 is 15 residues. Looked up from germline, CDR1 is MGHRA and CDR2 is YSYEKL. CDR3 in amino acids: CASSSQLTLQETQYF. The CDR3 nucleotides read TGCGCCAGCAGCTCACAGCTGACCCTCCAAGAGACCCAGTACTTC.

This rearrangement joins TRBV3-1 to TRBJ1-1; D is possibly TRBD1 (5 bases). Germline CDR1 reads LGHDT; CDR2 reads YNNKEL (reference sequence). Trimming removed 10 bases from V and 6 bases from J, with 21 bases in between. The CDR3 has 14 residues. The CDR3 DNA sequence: TGTGCCACCTTACCGGGGGAGGGTTCTTCTGAAGCTTTCTTT. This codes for CATLPGEGSSEAFF.

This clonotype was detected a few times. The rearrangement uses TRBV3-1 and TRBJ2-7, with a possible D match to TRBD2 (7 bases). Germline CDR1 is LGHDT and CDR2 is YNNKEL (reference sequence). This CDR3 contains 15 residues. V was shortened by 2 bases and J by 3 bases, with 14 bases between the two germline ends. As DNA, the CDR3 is TGTGCCAGCAGCCAAAGGGGGACTAACTACTACGAGCAGTACTTC. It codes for CASSQRGTNYYEQYF.

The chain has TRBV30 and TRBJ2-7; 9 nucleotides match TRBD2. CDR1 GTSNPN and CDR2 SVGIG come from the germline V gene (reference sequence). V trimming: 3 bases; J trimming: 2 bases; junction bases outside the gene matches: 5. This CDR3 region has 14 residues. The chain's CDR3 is CAWSPTSGPYEQYF. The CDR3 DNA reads TGTGCCTGGAGCCCGACTAGCGGCCCCTACGAGCAGTACTTC.

The CDR3 is CASSPGQSSYGYTF. The DNA for the CDR3 is TGTGCCAGCAGTCCGGGACAGTCATCCTATGGCTACACCTTC. J is TRBJ1-2 and V is TRBV6-1, with 7 bases identical to TRBD1. Germline V gene data show CDR1 as MNHNS and CDR2 as SASEGT. The CDR3 spans 14 residues. The J segment lost 4 bases and the V segment lost 5 bases, leaving 7 bases of the junction unmatched.

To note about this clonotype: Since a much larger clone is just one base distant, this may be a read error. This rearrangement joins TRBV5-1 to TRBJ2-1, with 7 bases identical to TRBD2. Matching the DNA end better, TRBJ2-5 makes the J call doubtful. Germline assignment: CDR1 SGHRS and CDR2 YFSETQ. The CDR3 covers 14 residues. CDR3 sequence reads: CASSLAAGEETQYF. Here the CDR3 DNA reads TGCGCCAGCAGCTTGGCGGCGGGGGAAGAGACCCAGTACTTC.

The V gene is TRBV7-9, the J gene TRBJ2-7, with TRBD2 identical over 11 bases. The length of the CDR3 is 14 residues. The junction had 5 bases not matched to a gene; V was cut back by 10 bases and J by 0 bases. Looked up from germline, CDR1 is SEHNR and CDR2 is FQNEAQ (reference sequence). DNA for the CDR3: TGTGCCACCAGACTAGCGGGGAACTCCTACGAGCAGTACTTC. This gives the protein CATRLAGNSYEQYF.

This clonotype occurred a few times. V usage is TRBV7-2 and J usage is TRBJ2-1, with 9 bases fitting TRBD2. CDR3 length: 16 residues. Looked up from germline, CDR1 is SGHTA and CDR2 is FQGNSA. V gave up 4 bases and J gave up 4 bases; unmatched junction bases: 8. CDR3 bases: TGTGCCAGCAGCTCGACGAGTCTAGCGGGGTACAATGAGCAGTTCTTC. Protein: CASSSTSLAGYNEQFF.

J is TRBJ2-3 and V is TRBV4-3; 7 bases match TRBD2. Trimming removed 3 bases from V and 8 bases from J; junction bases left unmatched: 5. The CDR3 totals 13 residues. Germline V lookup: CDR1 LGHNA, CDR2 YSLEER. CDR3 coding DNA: TGCGCCAGCAGCCAGAGCGGGGTCACTACGCAGTATTTT. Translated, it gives CASSQSGVTTQYF.

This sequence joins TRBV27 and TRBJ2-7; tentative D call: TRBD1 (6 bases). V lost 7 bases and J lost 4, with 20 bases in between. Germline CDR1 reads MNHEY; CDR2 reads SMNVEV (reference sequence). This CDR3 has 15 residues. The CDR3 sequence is CASTSQGTKLYEQYF. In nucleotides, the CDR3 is TGTGCCAGCACAAGTCAGGGGACAAAACTTTACGAGCAGTACTTC.

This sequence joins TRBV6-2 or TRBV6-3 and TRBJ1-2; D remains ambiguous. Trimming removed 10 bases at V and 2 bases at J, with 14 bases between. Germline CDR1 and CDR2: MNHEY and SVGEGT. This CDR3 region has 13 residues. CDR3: CATHEVPNYGYTF. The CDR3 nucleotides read TGTGCCACCCATGAAGTCCCAAACTATGGCTACACCTTC.

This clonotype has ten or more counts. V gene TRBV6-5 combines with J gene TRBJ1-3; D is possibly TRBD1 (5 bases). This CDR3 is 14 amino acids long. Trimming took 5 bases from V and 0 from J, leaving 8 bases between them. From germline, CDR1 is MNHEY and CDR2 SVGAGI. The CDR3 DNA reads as TGTGCCAGCAGTACTCAGGGCTCTGGAAACACCATATATTTT. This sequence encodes CASSTQGSGNTIYF.

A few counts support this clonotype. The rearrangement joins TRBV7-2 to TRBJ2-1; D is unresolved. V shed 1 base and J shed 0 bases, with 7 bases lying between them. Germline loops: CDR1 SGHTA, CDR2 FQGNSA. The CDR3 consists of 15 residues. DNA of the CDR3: TGTGCCAGCAGCTTAGAAAAGAGCTCCTACAATGAGCAGTTCTTC. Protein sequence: CASSLEKSSYNEQFF.

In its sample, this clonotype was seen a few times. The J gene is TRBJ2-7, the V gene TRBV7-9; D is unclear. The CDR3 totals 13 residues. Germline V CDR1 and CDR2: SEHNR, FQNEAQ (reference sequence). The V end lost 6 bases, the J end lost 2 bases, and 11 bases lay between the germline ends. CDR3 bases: TGTGCCAGCAGAGGACCGCCTACCTACGAGCAGTACTTC. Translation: CASRGPPTYEQYF.

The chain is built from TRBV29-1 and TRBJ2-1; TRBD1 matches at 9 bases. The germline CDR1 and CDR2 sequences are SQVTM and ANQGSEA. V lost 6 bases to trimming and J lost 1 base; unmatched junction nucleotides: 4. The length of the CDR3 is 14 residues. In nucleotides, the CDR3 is TGCAGCGTCGCACAGGGGGCATCCTACAATGAGCAGTTCTTC. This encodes CSVAQGASYNEQFF.

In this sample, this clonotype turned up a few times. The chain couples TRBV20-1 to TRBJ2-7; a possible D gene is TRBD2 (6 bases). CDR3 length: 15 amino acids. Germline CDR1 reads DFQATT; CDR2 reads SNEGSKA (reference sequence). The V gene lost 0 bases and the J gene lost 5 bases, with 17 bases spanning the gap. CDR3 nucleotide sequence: TGCAGTGCTAGAGATACCGGGGGTCCGGGGGACGAGCAGTACTTC. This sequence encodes CSARDTGGPGDEQYF.

CDR3 coding DNA: TGCAGTGCTCCTGGGCTAGGCGAAAACATTCAGTACTTC. This encodes CSAPGLGENIQYF. The chain combines TRBV20-1 with TRBJ2-4; unclear D gene. Trimming took 5 bases from V and 5 from J, leaving 13 bases between them. The CDR3 loop spans 13 amino acids. The germline V gene encodes CDR1 DFQATT and CDR2 SNEGSKA (reference sequence).